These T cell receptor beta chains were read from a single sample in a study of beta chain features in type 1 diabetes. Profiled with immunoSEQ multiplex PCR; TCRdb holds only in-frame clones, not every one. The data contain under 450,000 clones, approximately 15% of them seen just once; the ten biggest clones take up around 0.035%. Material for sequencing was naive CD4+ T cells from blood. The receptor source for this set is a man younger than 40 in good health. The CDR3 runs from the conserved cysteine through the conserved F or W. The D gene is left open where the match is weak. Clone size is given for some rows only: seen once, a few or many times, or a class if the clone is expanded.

CDR3 DNA: TGCGCCAGCAGCCAAGCCCCAGCGGGGGGTCTCAATGAGCAGTTCTTC; CDR3 protein: CASSQAPAGGLNEQFF; J gene: TRBJ2-1; V gene: TRBV4-3; clone size: NA; CDR3 length: 16; D gene: TRBD2
CDR3 DNA: TGTGCCAGCAGCCAAGACTTAATACGGGGAGATACGCAGTATTTT; CDR3 protein: CASSQDLIRGDTQYF; J gene: TRBJ2-3; V gene: TRBV14; clone size: few; CDR3 length: 15; D gene: NA
CDR3 DNA: TGTGCCAGCAGTGAAGCCCCACGCGGCGACACTGAAGCTTTCTTT; CDR3 protein: CASSEAPRGDTEAFF; J gene: TRBJ1-1; V gene: TRBV2; clone size: NA; CDR3 length: 15; D gene: NA
CDR3 DNA: TGTGCCAGCTCACCACCGAACCTGTCCGGAAACATTCAGTACTTC; CDR3 protein: CASSPPNLSGNIQYF; J gene: TRBJ2-4; V gene: TRBV18; clone size: few; CDR3 length: 15; D gene: NA
CDR3 DNA: TGTGCCATCAGTGAGCAGACAGGGTTGGGCTACACCTTC; CDR3 protein: CAISEQTGLGYTF; J gene: TRBJ1-2; V gene: TRBV10-3; clone size: NA; CDR3 length: 13; D gene: TRBD1
CDR3 DNA: TGCAGTGCTAGAACGAACTATGGCTACACCTTC; CDR3 protein: CSARTNYGYTF; J gene: TRBJ1-2; V gene: TRBV20-1; clone size: NA; CDR3 length: 11; D gene: NA
CDR3 DNA: TGTGCCTGGAGGGGCGGGAGTTTCAATGAGCAGTTCTTC; CDR3 protein: CAWRGGSFNEQFF; J gene: TRBJ2-1; V gene: TRBV30; clone size: few; CDR3 length: 13; D gene: TRBD2
CDR3 DNA: TGTGCCAGCAGTTACTCTGGGCCGTTAAATGCAGATACGCAGTATTTT; CDR3 protein: CASSYSGPLNADTQYF; J gene: TRBJ2-3; V gene: TRBV6-5; clone size: NA; CDR3 length: 16; D gene: NA
CDR3 DNA: TGTGCCAGTAGCCCTTCCGGGGGCTACTACAATGAGCAGTTCTTC; CDR3 protein: CASSPSGGYYNEQFF; J gene: TRBJ2-1; V gene: TRBV19; clone size: few; CDR3 length: 15; D gene: NA
CDR3 DNA: TGCAGTGCAGGGAGGGCCAGTGAGCAGTTCTTC; CDR3 protein: CSAGRASEQFF; J gene: TRBJ2-1; V gene: TRBV20-1; clone size: few; CDR3 length: 11; D gene: TRBD2
CDR3 DNA: TGCGCCAGCAGAGCCAAGACGGTAGTATCGGAGACCCAGTACTTC; CDR3 protein: CASRAKTVVSETQYF; J gene: TRBJ2-5; V gene: TRBV4-1; clone size: once; CDR3 length: 15; D gene: NA
CDR3 DNA: TGTGCCAGCAGCGGACAGGGAAAAGAGACCCAGTACTTC; CDR3 protein: CASSGQGKETQYF; J gene: TRBJ2-5; V gene: TRBV7-6; clone size: NA; CDR3 length: 13; D gene: TRBD1
CDR3 DNA: TGTGCCAGCAGCCCTTCGGTCCTTAGGTCTGGCTACACCTTC; CDR3 protein: CASSPSVLRSGYTF; J gene: TRBJ1-2; V gene: TRBV7-2; clone size: few; CDR3 length: 14; D gene: NA
CDR3 DNA: TGTGCCAGCAGCTTAGCCCGTAAGGAACCTCAGACCCAGTACTTC; CDR3 protein: CASSLARKEPQTQYF; J gene: TRBJ2-5; V gene: TRBV13; clone size: NA; CDR3 length: 15; D gene: NA
CDR3 DNA: TGTGCCAGCAGTTTACTGATTAGGCGGCCAAGCTCCTACAATGAGCAGTTCTTC; CDR3 protein: CASSLLIRRPSSYNEQFF; J gene: TRBJ2-1; V gene: TRBV27; clone size: NA; CDR3 length: 18; D gene: NA
CDR3 DNA: TGTGCCAGCAGCGGACGGACTAGCGGGAGGTTAGCAGATACGCAGTATTTT; CDR3 protein: CASSGRTSGRLADTQYF; J gene: TRBJ2-3; V gene: TRBV9; clone size: NA; CDR3 length: 17; D gene: TRBD2
CDR3 DNA: TGCAGCGTTTTGGCGGGAGGGGGAGATACGCAGTATTTT; CDR3 protein: CSVLAGGGDTQYF; J gene: TRBJ2-3; V gene: TRBV29-1; clone size: many; CDR3 length: 13; D gene: TRBD2
CDR3 DNA: TGTGCCATCTCTTTTGTGGGGGTCCACGAGCAGTACTTC; CDR3 protein: CAISFVGVHEQYF; J gene: TRBJ2-7; V gene: TRBV10-3; clone size: NA; CDR3 length: 13; D gene: NA
CDR3 DNA: TGTGCCAGCAGCGTAGCGGGGGCCTCTTACAATGAGCAGTTCTTC; CDR3 protein: CASSVAGASYNEQFF; J gene: TRBJ2-1; V gene: TRBV9; clone size: NA; CDR3 length: 15; D gene: NA
CDR3 DNA: TGTGCCACCAGCAGAGTACCGGTGGGGGGCCAGCCCCAGCATTTT; CDR3 protein: CATSRVPVGGQPQHF; J gene: TRBJ1-5; V gene: TRBV15; clone size: NA; CDR3 length: 15; D gene: NA
CDR3 DNA: TGTGCCAGCAGTGCCCATTCGAGGTTCGGTGGCTACACCTTC; CDR3 protein: CASSAHSRFGGYTF; J gene: TRBJ1-2; V gene: TRBV25-1; clone size: NA; CDR3 length: 14; D gene: NA
CDR3 DNA: TGCAGCGCCCTAACTCCACAGGGGTGGATAGGGGGCTACACCTTC; CDR3 protein: CSALTPQGWIGGYTF; J gene: TRBJ1-2; V gene: TRBV29-1; clone size: few; CDR3 length: 15; D gene: TRBD1
CDR3 DNA: TGTGCCAGCAGTGAAGCGCTTCACGAGCAGTACTTC; CDR3 protein: CASSEALHEQYF; J gene: TRBJ2-7; V gene: TRBV2; clone size: NA; CDR3 length: 12; D gene: NA
CDR3 DNA: TGTGCCGCTTATAGGGCTGGCTATGGCTACACCTTC; CDR3 protein: CAAYRAGYGYTF; J gene: TRBJ1-2; V gene: TRBV6-5; clone size: few; CDR3 length: 12; D gene: NA
CDR3 DNA: TGTGCCAGCAGCTTACGGCCCCGAGGGACCGGGGAGCTGTTTTTT; CDR3 protein: CASSLRPRGTGELFF; J gene: TRBJ2-2; V gene: TRBV7-8; clone size: NA; CDR3 length: 15; D gene: NA
CDR3 DNA: TGTGCCAGCAGCGACCGGACAGGGAACTATGGCTACACCTTC; CDR3 protein: CASSDRTGNYGYTF; J gene: TRBJ1-2; V gene: TRBV5-4; clone size: few; CDR3 length: 14; D gene: TRBD1
CDR3 DNA: TGTGCCAGCAGCAGTAAACTCAGGGGCAAGGATACGCAGTATTTT; CDR3 protein: CASSSKLRGKDTQYF; J gene: TRBJ2-3; V gene: TRBV5-4; clone size: few; CDR3 length: 15; D gene: NA
CDR3 DNA: TGTGCCAGCAGCGTGGGCCAGACTAGCGGGACAGATACGCAGTATTTT; CDR3 protein: CASSVGQTSGTDTQYF; J gene: TRBJ2-3; V gene: TRBV9; clone size: NA; CDR3 length: 16; D gene: TRBD2
CDR3 DNA: TGTGCCAGCAGTGAAGCGTGGGGACATGGCTACACCTTC; CDR3 protein: CASSEAWGHGYTF; J gene: TRBJ1-2; V gene: TRBV6-5; clone size: NA; CDR3 length: 13; D gene: NA
CDR3 DNA: TGTGCCAGCAGCTTATTAAAGGGGGCTAGCACAGATACGCAGTATTTT; CDR3 protein: CASSLLKGASTDTQYF; J gene: TRBJ2-3; V gene: TRBV11-2; clone size: NA; CDR3 length: 16; D gene: TRBD1
CDR3 DNA: TGTGCCTGGGGGACGGGGAGAGACACGAGGGAGCTGTTTTTT; CDR3 protein: CAWGTGRDTRELFF; J gene: TRBJ2-2; V gene: TRBV30; clone size: few; CDR3 length: 14; D gene: NA
CDR3 DNA: TGTGCCTGGAGACCACTTACCAAAAACATTCAGTACTTC; CDR3 protein: CAWRPLTKNIQYF; J gene: TRBJ2-4; V gene: TRBV30; clone size: few; CDR3 length: 13; D gene: NA
CDR3 DNA: TGTGCCAGCTCACGGACACGGGACACTGAAGCTTTCTTT; CDR3 protein: CASSRTRDTEAFF; J gene: TRBJ1-1; V gene: TRBV18; clone size: NA; CDR3 length: 13; D gene: NA
CDR3 DNA: TGTGCCAGCAGCGTAGTTCCGGACAGGGGTTCGACTAACTATGGCTACACCTTC; CDR3 protein: CASSVVPDRGSTNYGYTF; J gene: TRBJ1-2; V gene: TRBV9; clone size: NA; CDR3 length: 18; D gene: TRBD1
CDR3 DNA: TGCGCCAGCAGAGACAGGGACTCGGGGGAGCAGTACTTC; CDR3 protein: CASRDRDSGEQYF; J gene: TRBJ2-7; V gene: TRBV5-1; clone size: few; CDR3 length: 13; D gene: NA
CDR3 DNA: TGCAGCGTTTGTTTAGCGGGAGTGCAGGAGACCCAGTACTTC; CDR3 protein: CSVCLAGVQETQYF; J gene: TRBJ2-5; V gene: TRBV29-1; clone size: few; CDR3 length: 14; D gene: TRBD2
CDR3 DNA: TGCAGCGTTAGATCCGCAGGGGGCACTGGCTACACCTTC; CDR3 protein: CSVRSAGGTGYTF; J gene: TRBJ1-2; V gene: TRBV29-1; clone size: NA; CDR3 length: 13; D gene: TRBD1
CDR3 DNA: TGCGCCAGCAGCCCACAGGGACAGCGTACCTACGAGCAGTACTTC; CDR3 protein: CASSPQGQRTYEQYF; J gene: TRBJ2-7; V gene: TRBV4-1; clone size: few; CDR3 length: 15; D gene: TRBD1
CDR3 DNA: TGTGCCAGCAGCGTACTTATCGGGAGGAATAGTGAAAAACTGTTTTTT; CDR3 protein: CASSVLIGRNSEKLFF; J gene: TRBJ1-4; V gene: TRBV13; clone size: NA; CDR3 length: 16; D gene: NA
CDR3 DNA: TGTGCCAGCAGCCCCCACCCACCCTCTGGGGAACAAGCCAAAAACATTCAGTACTTC; CDR3 protein: CASSPHPPSGEQAKNIQYF; J gene: TRBJ2-4; V gene: TRBV7-6; clone size: few; CDR3 length: 19; D gene: NA
CDR3 DNA: TGTGCCACCAGCAGAGAACTGGACTATGGCTACACCTTC; CDR3 protein: CATSRELDYGYTF; J gene: TRBJ1-2; V gene: TRBV15; clone size: NA; CDR3 length: 13; D gene: NA
CDR3 DNA: TGTGCCAGCAGTCACAGTACCTCTAACTATGGCTACACCTTC; CDR3 protein: CASSHSTSNYGYTF; J gene: TRBJ1-2; V gene: TRBV27; clone size: NA; CDR3 length: 14; D gene: NA
CDR3 DNA: TGTGCCAGCAGTTCGAGTGCGTCAAACTCCTACAATGAGCAGTTCTTC; CDR3 protein: CASSSSASNSYNEQFF; J gene: TRBJ2-1; V gene: TRBV7-2; clone size: NA; CDR3 length: 16; D gene: NA